The clone carrying this T cell receptor (beta chain) was recorded a few times. V was pared by 5 bases and J by 4 bases, with 7 bases of the junction left unmatched. The CDR3 runs 16 residues. Germline assignment: CDR1 SGHVS and CDR2 FNYEAQ. This sample stems from a study of blood T cell repertoires in COVID-19. About the study: The United States, Italy and Spain supplied acute and convalescent COVID-19 samples. PBMCs, B-cell-depleted T cells, or T cells were the source of the cDNA or gDNA that made up the material.

Data came from immunoSEQ multiplex PCR; TCRdb stores just in-frame clones and leaves some out. This sample carries about 210,000 clones, more than 85% of them seen once, and the ten largest clones take less than 0.75%. This receptor was obtained from a man aged 40-50 years with acute or convalescent COVID-19. This sequence joins TRBV7-6 and TRBJ2-1; 11 bases fit TRBD2. Sequencing used peripheral blood. DNA of the CDR3: TGTGCCAGCAGCGCACAAACTAGCGGGAGATACAATGAGCAGTTCTTC. Translating it yields CASSAQTSGRYNEQFF.